The clone carrying this T cell receptor beta chain has ten or more counts. The data are from a study of Graves' ophthalmopathy and Graves' hyperthyroidism. The V end was cut by 4 bases, the J end by 8 bases, with 8 bases between. The CDR3 sequence is 12 residues long. Germline values: CDR1 SEHNR, CDR2 FQNEAQ (reference sequence). The PBMCs originated from around 11 ml of fresh peripheral blood. Researchers took RNA transcripts and amplified TCR beta CDR3 regions from them. The first-round RT-PCR employed HTBI primers together with the Qiagen OneStep RT-PCR kit. A multiplex PCR was then performed as the second round. TCRdb reprocessed the multiplex PCR reads with MiXCR, giving one entry per CDR3 protein. The data hold approximately 380,000 distinct CDR3 sequences, with roughly 21% observed a single time.

The V and J genes are TRBV7-9 and TRBJ2-2, with TRBD1 as a possible D gene (5 bases). Sequenced material: peripheral blood. The TCR was taken from a woman aged 18-35 years with stable Graves' hyperthyroidism. The CDR3 DNA is TGTGCCAGCAGCTCGTACAGGGGGGAGCTGTTTTTT. This sequence encodes CASSSYRGELFF.